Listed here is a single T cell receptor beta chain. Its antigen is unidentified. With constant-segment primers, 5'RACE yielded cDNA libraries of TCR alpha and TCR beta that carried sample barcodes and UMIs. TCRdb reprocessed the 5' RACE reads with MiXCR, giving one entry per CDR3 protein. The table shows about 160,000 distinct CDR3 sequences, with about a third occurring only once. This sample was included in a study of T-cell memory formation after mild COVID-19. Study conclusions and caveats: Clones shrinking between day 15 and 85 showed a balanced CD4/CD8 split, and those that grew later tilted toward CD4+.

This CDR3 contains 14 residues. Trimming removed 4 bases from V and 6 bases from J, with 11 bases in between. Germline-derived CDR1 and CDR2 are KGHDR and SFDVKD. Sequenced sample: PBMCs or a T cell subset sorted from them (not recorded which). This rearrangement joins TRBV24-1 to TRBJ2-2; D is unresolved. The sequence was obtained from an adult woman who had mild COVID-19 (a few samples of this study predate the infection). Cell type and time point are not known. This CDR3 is CATSDPPPPGELFF. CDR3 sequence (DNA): TGTGCCACCAGTGACCCCCCCCCACCCGGGGAGCTGTTTTTT.